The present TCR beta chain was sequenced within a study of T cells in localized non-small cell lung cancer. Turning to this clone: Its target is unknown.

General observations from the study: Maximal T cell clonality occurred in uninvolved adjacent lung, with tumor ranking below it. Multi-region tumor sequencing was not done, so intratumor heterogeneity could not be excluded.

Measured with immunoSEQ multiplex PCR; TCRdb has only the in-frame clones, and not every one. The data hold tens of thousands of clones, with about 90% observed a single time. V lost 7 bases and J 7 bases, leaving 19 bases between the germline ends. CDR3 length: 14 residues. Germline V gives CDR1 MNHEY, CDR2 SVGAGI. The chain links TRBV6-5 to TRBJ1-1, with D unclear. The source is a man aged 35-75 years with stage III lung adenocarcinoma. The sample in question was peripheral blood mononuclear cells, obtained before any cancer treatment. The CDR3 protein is CASIRASRGVEAFF. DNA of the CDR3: TGTGCCAGCATCAGAGCATCCCGGGGAGTTGAAGCTTTCTTT.